The 12 T cell receptor beta chains below all came from one sample that was sequenced in a study of graft-versus-host responses after intestinal transplantation. Assay used: immunoSEQ multiplex PCR; TCRdb lists only in-frame clones, some missing. The table has fewer than 150,000 clones, roughly nine tenths seen once. Their antigen targets remain unknown. The sample consisted of unstimulated CD4+ T cells sorted from spleen or lymph node cells, taken before intestinal transplant. The receptors shown here come from a human donor who received an intestinal transplant.

This chain links TRBV5-4 with TRBJ2-2, with TRBD1 matching 9 bases. The ends lost 4 bases at V and 6 bases at J; junction bases unmatched: 13. CDR3 length: 17 residues. Per germline, CDR1 SGHNT and CDR2 YYREEE (reference sequence). The CDR3 coding sequence is TGTGCCAGCAGCGAGGCAGCCGGGACAGGGATACCCGGGGAGCTGTTTTTT. This gives the protein CASSEAAGTGIPGELFF.

This clone was observed a few times. The CDR3 sequence: CAISGTDSPLHF. In nucleotides, the CDR3 is TGTGCCATCAGTGGGACAGATTCACCCCTCCACTTT. The chain is built from TRBV10-3 and TRBJ1-6, with a tentative D call TRBD1 (6 bases). Between the trimmed V and J ends, which lost 4 bases and 8 bases, there was a span of 6 bases. CDR1 and CDR2 (germline): ENHRY, SYGVKD. The CDR3 totals 12 residues.

The chain employs TRBV19 and TRBJ1-3; D perhaps matches TRBD1 (6 bases). Germline assignment: CDR1 LNHDA and CDR2 SQIVND (reference sequence). This CDR3 spans 15 amino acids. The V and J ends lost 5 bases and 0 bases respectively, with 11 bases between them. The CDR3 region is CASSLQGSSGNTIYF. CDR3 nucleotide sequence: TGTGCCAGTAGTTTGCAGGGGTCCTCTGGAAACACCATATATTTT.

This chain joins TRBV5-1 and TRBJ1-2, with D unresolved. Trimming shortened V by 0 bases and J by 5 bases, and 11 bases separated the two germline ends. The CDR3 covers 14 residues. Looked up from germline, CDR1 is SGHRS and CDR2 is YFSETQ. The CDR3 region has the DNA TGCGCCAGCAGCTTGGGCGAGACGGAGTATGGCTACACCTTC. It is translated as CASSLGETEYGYTF.

V gene TRBV9 combines with J gene TRBJ2-3, with D possibly matching TRBD2 (6 bases). The V gene's germline CDR1 is SGDLS and CDR2 YYNGEE. V dropped 0 bases and J dropped 2 bases, with 10 bases sitting between them. The length of the CDR3 is 15 residues. CDR3 in amino acids: CASSVAGGITDTQYF. CDR3 sequence (DNA): TGTGCCAGCAGCGTAGCCGGGGGTATCACAGATACGCAGTATTTT.

The rearrangement links TRBV5-4 to TRBJ1-2; weak D call: TRBD1 (6 bases). The V gene's germline CDR1 is SGHNT and CDR2 YYREEE (reference sequence). CDR3 length: 14 amino acids. V gave up 0 bases and J gave up 8 bases, with 14 bases separating them. The CDR3 bases are TGTGCCAGCAGCTTGGGAGACAGGAGGAAAGGCTACACCTTC. This sequence encodes CASSLGDRRKGYTF. Full variable domain (outside the CDR3, taken from reference TRBV5-4 and TRBJ1-2): ETGVTQSPTHLIKTRGQQVTLRCSSQSGHNTVSWYQQALGQGPQFIFQYYREEENGRGNFPPRFSGLQFPNYSSELNVNALELDDSALYLCASSLGDRRKGYTFGSGTRLTVV.

This clone was observed a handful of times. In the same sample, other DNA sequences code for this CDR3. The chain links TRBV5-1 to TRBJ1-4; unclear D gene. V was cut by 5 bases and J by 0 bases, with 8 bases left in between. CDR3 length equals 14 residues. Germline V CDR1 and CDR2: SGHRS, YFSETQ. The CDR3 nucleotides are TGCGCCAGCAGTTTCTCCGCAACTAATGAAAAACTGTTTTTT. Its protein product is CASSFSATNEKLFF. Supplemented by reference TRBV5-1 and TRBJ1-4, the full variable domain reads KAGVTQTPRYLIKTRGQQVTLSCSPISGHRSVSWYQQTPGQGLQFLFEYFSETQRNKGNFPGRFSGRQFSNSRSEMNVSTLELGDSALYLCASSFSATNEKLFFGSGTQLSVL.

This chain connects TRBV11-1 to TRBJ1-1; D not certain. V lost 5 bases and J 0 bases, leaving 16 bases between the germline ends. There are 16 residues in the CDR3. Germline CDR1 and CDR2: SGHAT and FQDESV (reference sequence). The CDR3 DNA reads TGTGCCAGCAGCATCCCCCCAGGCACTATGAACACTGAAGCTTTCTTT. Translated, it gives CASSIPPGTMNTEAFF.

This clone occurred once. V usage is TRBV19 and J usage is TRBJ1-1; unclear D gene. The CDR3 spans 14 residues. Germline V gene data show CDR1 as LNHDA and CDR2 as SQIVND (reference sequence). V was shortened by 1 base and J by 5 bases, with 11 bases between the two germline ends. The CDR3: CASSIGAVPTEAFF. The CDR3 nucleotides read TGTGCCAGTAGTATAGGAGCCGTCCCGACTGAAGCTTTCTTT. Together with reference TRBV19 and TRBJ1-1, the CDR3 gives the full variable domain: DGGITQSPKYLFRKEGQNVTLSCEQNLNHDAMYWYRQDPGQGLRLIYYSQIVNDFQKGDIAEGYSVSREKKESFPLTVTSAQKNPTAFYLCASSIGAVPTEAFFGQGTRLTVV.

V and J are TRBV4-1 and TRBJ2-2; 8 bases are a match to TRBD1. The ends lost 0 bases at V and 7 bases at J; junction bases unmatched: 10. CDR3 length equals 17 residues. From germline, CDR1 is MGHRA and CDR2 YSYEKL. The DNA of the CDR3 is TGCGCCAGCAGCCAAGATTATGCCAGGGGGCAGTACGGGGAGCTGTTTTTT. Residues: CASSQDYARGQYGELFF.

In this sample, this clone turned up a few times. V gene TRBV7-2 combines with J gene TRBJ2-7, with D perhaps TRBD2 (5 bases). V was shortened by 1 base and J by 0 bases, with 10 bases between the two germline ends. Germline loops: CDR1 SGHTA, CDR2 FQGNSA. This CDR3 region has 15 residues. This CDR3 is CASSLVRRASYEQYF. In nucleotides, the CDR3 is TGTGCCAGCAGCTTAGTTAGGCGGGCCTCCTACGAGCAGTACTTC. Combining the CDR3 with reference TRBV7-2 and TRBJ2-7 gives the whole variable domain GAGVSQSPSNKVTEKGKDVELRCDPISGHTALYWYRQSLGQGLEFLIYFQGNSAPDKSGLPSDRFSAERTGGSVSTLTIQRTQQEDSAVYLCASSLVRRASYEQYFGPGTRLTVT.

This clone was picked up one time. This chain joins TRBV13 and TRBJ1-1; D gene unclear. This CDR3 region has 13 residues. Per the germline V gene, CDR1 is PRHDT and CDR2 is FYEKMQ (reference sequence). Trimming removed 4 bases from V and 6 bases from J, with 12 bases in between. CDR3 loop: CASSSSGVPEAFF. The CDR3 bases are TGTGCCAGCAGCTCCAGTGGGGTCCCTGAAGCTTTCTTT.